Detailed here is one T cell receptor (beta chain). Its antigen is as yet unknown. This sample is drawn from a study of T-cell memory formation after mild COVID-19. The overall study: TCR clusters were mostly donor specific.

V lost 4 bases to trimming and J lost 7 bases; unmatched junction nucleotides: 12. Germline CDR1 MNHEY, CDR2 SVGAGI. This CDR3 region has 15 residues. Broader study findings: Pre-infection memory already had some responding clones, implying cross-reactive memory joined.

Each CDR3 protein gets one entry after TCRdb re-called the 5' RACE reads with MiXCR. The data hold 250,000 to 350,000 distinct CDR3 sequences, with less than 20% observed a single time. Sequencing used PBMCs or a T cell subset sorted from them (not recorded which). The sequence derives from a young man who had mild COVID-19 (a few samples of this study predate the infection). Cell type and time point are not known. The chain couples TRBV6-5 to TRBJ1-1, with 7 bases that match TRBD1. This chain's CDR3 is CASSSGQAYLHEAFF. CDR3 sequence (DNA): TGTGCCAGCAGTTCAGGACAGGCGTATTTACATGAAGCTTTCTTT.